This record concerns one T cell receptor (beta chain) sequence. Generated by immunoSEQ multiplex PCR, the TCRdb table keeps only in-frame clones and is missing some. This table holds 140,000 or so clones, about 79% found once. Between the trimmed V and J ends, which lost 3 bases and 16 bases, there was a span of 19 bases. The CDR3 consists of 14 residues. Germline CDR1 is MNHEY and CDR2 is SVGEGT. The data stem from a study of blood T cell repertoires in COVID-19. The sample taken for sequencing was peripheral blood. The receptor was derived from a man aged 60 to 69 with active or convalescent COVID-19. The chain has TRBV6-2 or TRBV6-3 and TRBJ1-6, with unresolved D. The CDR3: CASSYNSGGLGLHF. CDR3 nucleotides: TGTGCCAGCAGTTATAATTCAGGTGGACTCGGACTCCACTTT.